The 31 T cell receptor beta chains in this list originate from one sample, sequenced in a study of cytomegalovirus exposure and HLA in healthy donors. Both 60 Vbeta primers and 13 Jbeta primers went into the PCR. The data were produced by immunoSEQ multiplex PCR, yet TCRdb's version contains in-frame clones alone and is incomplete. The repertoire has about 180,000 clones, about four fifths of them found once; the top ten carry less than 2%. The sequenced sample was PBMCs. The receptors shown here come from a man aged 35-49 years in good health and CMV-seronegative.

This clone was detected only once. V gene TRBV15 combines with J gene TRBJ1-5; D is unresolved. Germline CDR1 reads LNHNV; CDR2 reads YYDKDF (reference sequence). The CDR3 runs to 14 residues. Trimming shortened V by 0 bases and J by 5 bases, and 8 bases separated the two germline ends. CDR3 in amino acids: CATSRDPPDQPQHF. CDR3 bases: TGTGCCACCAGCAGAGATCCCCCGGATCAGCCCCAGCATTTT.

The chain carries TRBV28 and TRBJ1-5; a possible D gene is TRBD1 (5 bases). Germline V gene data show CDR1 as MDHEN and CDR2 as SYDVKM. V lost 4 bases and J 8 bases, leaving 9 bases between the germline ends. The CDR3 consists of 12 residues. CDR3 sequence: CASSSGYKPQHF. The CDR3 nucleotides read TGTGCCAGCAGTTCAGGGTATAAGCCCCAGCATTTT.

The chain has TRBV7-6 and TRBJ2-1; D might be TRBD2 (5 bases). Germline assignment: CDR1 SGHVS and CDR2 FNYEAQ. V was clipped by 1 base and J by 1 base, with 11 bases between them. The CDR3 consists of 16 residues. The CDR3 region has the DNA TGTGCCAGCAGCTTAGGCCTAGCCAGATCCTACAATGAGCAGTTCTTC. Translation gives CASSLGLARSYNEQFF.

CDR3 region: CASTDPRGLSEQFF. Written as DNA, the CDR3 is TGTGCCAGCACCGACCCCAGGGGTTTGAGTGAGCAGTTCTTC. The rearrangement joins TRBV6-5 to TRBJ2-1; D might be TRBD1 (6 bases). Germline V gene lookup returns CDR1 MNHEY and CDR2 SVGAGI. This CDR3 comprises 14 residues. Trimming left V 7 bases short and J 9 bases short, with 19 bases between.

This clone was seen only a few times. The genes are TRBV5-1 and TRBJ2-1; TRBD2 agrees at 10 bases. V was pared by 5 bases and J by 4 bases, with 9 bases of the junction left unmatched. The germline V gene encodes CDR1 SGHRS and CDR2 YFSETQ. The CDR3 length is 16 residues. The CDR3 DNA is TGCGCCAGCAGGTACCATGCTAGCGGGGGATACAATGAGCAGTTCTTC. Amino acids: CASRYHASGGYNEQFF.

The chain combines TRBV4-2 with TRBJ1-5; 7 bases agree with TRBD1. Germline CDR1 and CDR2: LGHNA and YNFKEQ. V lost 4 bases, J lost 6 bases, and 6 bases stayed unmatched. CDR3 size: 14 residues. Here the CDR3 reads CASSRDRDSQPQHF. In DNA, the CDR3 is TGTGCCAGCAGCCGAGACAGGGATAGTCAGCCCCAGCATTTT.

This clone has only a few counts. The rearrangement uses TRBV9 and TRBJ2-1; D possibly corresponds to TRBD1 (5 bases). Germline V CDR1 and CDR2: SGDLS, YYNGEE. V lost 3 bases and J 8 bases, leaving 18 bases between the germline ends. The CDR3 sequence is 15 residues long. DNA of the CDR3: TGTGCCAGCAGCGCCCAAGGGGTTAGCATCCATGAGCAGTTCTTC. It translates to CASSAQGVSIHEQFF.

The chain links TRBV14 to TRBJ2-3, with TRBD2 identical over 8 bases. V lost 1 base and J lost 1; bases outside the gene matches: 7. The germline V gene encodes CDR1 SGHDN and CDR2 FVKESK. The CDR3 has 17 amino acids. CDR3 amino acids: CASSQALAGPRTDTQYF. The CDR3 nucleotides read TGTGCCAGCAGCCAAGCCCTAGCGGGCCCCCGCACAGATACGCAGTATTTT.

This sequence joins TRBV11-2 and TRBJ1-2, with unresolved D. The CDR3 extends over 13 amino acids. Germline V gives CDR1 SGHAT, CDR2 FQNNGV. Trimming stripped 5 bases from V and 0 bases from J, with 7 bases between. CDR3 sequence reads: CASSLSANYGYTF. Here the CDR3 DNA reads TGTGCCAGCAGCCTTTCAGCTAACTATGGCTACACCTTC.

The CDR3 DNA reads TGTGCCAGCAGCTTAGGCCCTCTTCCGGGATCCTACAATGAGCAGTTCTTC. This codes for CASSLGPLPGSYNEQFF. The V and J genes are TRBV7-9 and TRBJ2-1; D perhaps matches TRBD2 (5 bases). With 1 base removed from V and 1 base from J, the gap between germline ends came to 14 bases. The germline V gene has CDR1 SEHNR and CDR2 FQNEAQ (reference sequence). CDR3 size: 17 residues.

V and J are TRBV4-3 and TRBJ1-2; D is ambiguous. This CDR3 spans 12 amino acids. With 0 bases removed from V and 9 bases from J, the gap between germline ends came to 8 bases. Germline lookup yields CDR1 LGHNA and CDR2 YSLEER. This chain's CDR3 is CASSQDPQSYTF. The CDR3 DNA follows: TGCGCCAGCAGCCAAGATCCCCAGAGCTACACCTTC.

This clone was seen only once. The CDR3 region is CAWSLGDRVDSQHF. CDR3 DNA sequence: TGTGCCTGGAGTTTGGGGGACAGGGTTGACTCCCAGCATTTT. This chain joins TRBV30 and TRBJ1-5, with 9 bases fitting TRBD1. The CDR3 length is 14 residues. Germline V CDR1 and CDR2: GTSNPN, SVGIG (reference sequence). The V gene end was trimmed by 2 bases and the J gene end by 11 bases; junction bases not matched to a gene: 10. Looking up the rest from reference TRBV30 and TRBJ1-5 gives the full variable domain: SQTIHQWPATLVQPVGSPLSLECTVEGTSNPNLYWYRQAAGRGLQLLFYSVGIGQISSEVPQNLSASRPQDRQFILSSKKLLLSDSGFYLCAWSLGDRVDSQHFGDGTRLSIL.

In its sample, this clone was seen once. The chain links TRBV4-3 to TRBJ2-1, with 9 bases identical to TRBD2. The CDR3 contains 14 residues. CDR1 and CDR2 from the germline V gene are LGHNA and YSLEER. V was pared by 4 bases and J by 3 bases, with 1 base of the junction left unmatched. The CDR3 DNA sequence: TGCGCCAGCAGCCCTAGCGGGGACTACAATGAGCAGTTCTTC. It is translated as CASSPSGDYNEQFF.

This sequence joins TRBV19 and TRBJ2-7, with 9 bases aligning to TRBD1. Trimming cost V 6 bases and J 2 bases; bases outside gene matches: 5. Looked up from germline, CDR1 is LNHDA and CDR2 is SQIVND (reference sequence). The CDR3 runs to 14 residues. CDR3 residues: CASSTGDRAYEQYF. CDR3 nucleotides: TGTGCCAGTAGCACAGGGGACAGGGCCTACGAGCAGTACTTC.

This chain connects TRBV7-9 to TRBJ2-5; TRBD1 might be the D (5 bases). CDR1 and CDR2 (germline): SEHNR, FQNEAQ (reference sequence). With 4 bases removed from V and 0 bases from J, the gap between germline ends came to 9 bases. This CDR3 has 14 residues. The CDR3 sequence is CASSSKGYQETQYF. CDR3 coding DNA: TGTGCCAGCAGCTCAAAGGGGTACCAAGAGACCCAGTACTTC. The full variable domain, with the rest looked up from reference TRBV7-9 and TRBJ2-5, is DTGVSQNPRHKITKRGQNVTFRCDPISEHNRLYWYRQTLGQGPEFLTYFQNEAQLEKSRLLSDRFSAERPKGSFSTLEIQRTEQGDSAMYLCASSSKGYQETQYFGPGTRLLVL.

The chain couples TRBV5-1 to TRBJ1-3, with unresolved D. Germline V gene data show CDR1 as SGHRS and CDR2 as YFSETQ. The CDR3 has 15 residues. Trimming stripped 3 bases from V and 0 bases from J, with 10 bases between. CDR3 in DNA: TGCGCCAGCAGCTACGGGGAGACCTCTGGAAACACCATATATTTT. It codes for CASSYGETSGNTIYF.

This chain uses TRBV11-2 with TRBJ2-7; 7 bases line up with TRBD1. The CDR3 runs 14 residues. The germline V gene has CDR1 SGHAT and CDR2 FQNNGV. Trimming cost V 5 bases and J 2 bases; bases outside gene matches: 6. The CDR3 sequence: CASSQTTGTYEQYF. CDR3 nucleotide sequence: TGTGCCAGCAGCCAAACGACAGGGACCTACGAGCAGTACTTC.

This rearrangement joins TRBV7-2 to TRBJ1-2; the D gene is possibly TRBD1 (5 bases). Germline loops: CDR1 SGHTA, CDR2 FQGNSA. CDR3 length: 15 amino acids. V was clipped by 5 bases and J by 1 base, with 14 bases between them. The CDR3 protein is CASSTGRGVNYGYTF. In nucleotides, the CDR3 is TGTGCCAGCAGCACCGGACGGGGGGTTAACTATGGCTACACCTTC.

The CDR3 DNA reads TGTGCCAGCAGCTTGGAACTACGCCGGGGATACGAGCAGTACTTC. This translates into CASSLELRRGYEQYF. The chain has TRBV5-4 and TRBJ2-7; TRBD2 is a possible D gene (5 bases). Germline V gene data show CDR1 as SGHNT and CDR2 as YYREEE (reference sequence). The CDR3 is made up of 15 amino acids. Trimming took off 0 bases at V and 4 bases at J, with 14 bases between the two ends.

The rearrangement links TRBV7-9 to TRBJ2-3, with 8 bases identical to TRBD1. Losses at the gene ends were 5 bases for V and 6 bases for J; bases not matched to a gene: 10. Germline-derived CDR1 and CDR2 are SEHNR and FQNEAQ (reference sequence). The CDR3 totals 15 residues. The CDR3 reads CASSGRTGKMDTQYF. The CDR3 DNA is TGTGCCAGCAGCGGTCGGACAGGGAAGATGGATACGCAGTATTTT.

This clone has a handful of counts. This rearrangement joins TRBV2 to TRBJ2-7; 10 bases align to TRBD2. The CDR3 consists of 12 residues. After removal of 4 bases from V and 6 bases from J, the junction contained 0 bases not matched to a gene. Germline CDR1 is SNHLY and CDR2 is FYNNEI. In DNA, the CDR3 is TGTGCCAGCAGTGGGACTAGCGGCGAGCAGTACTTC. This sequence encodes CASSGTSGEQYF.

The chain has TRBV5-3 and TRBJ1-6; D ambiguous. TRBV5-3 is an open reading frame, and its role is uncertain. V lost 6 bases and J lost 5, with 15 bases in between. The CDR3 totals 15 residues. CDR3 sequence: CARTPRGQNNSPLHF. The CDR3 nucleotides read TGTGCCAGAACACCCCGCGGGCAGAATAATTCACCCCTCCACTTT.

This chain uses TRBV5-6 with TRBJ1-2, with 9 bases lining up with TRBD1. Germline V gene sequence: CDR1 SGHDT, CDR2 YYEEEE. The CDR3 runs to 16 residues. The junction had 7 bases not matched to a gene; V was cut back by 3 bases and J by 1 base. CDR3 sequence: CASSWPGQGYNYGYTF. In DNA form, the CDR3 reads TGTGCCAGCAGCTGGCCGGGACAGGGTTATAACTATGGCTACACCTTC.

J is TRBJ1-5 and V is TRBV11-2, with TRBD1 identical over 8 bases. CDR1 and CDR2 (germline): SGHAT, FQNNGV. V trimming: 1 base; J trimming: 9 bases; junction bases outside the gene matches: 8. The CDR3 contains 15 residues. DNA of the CDR3: TGTGCCAGCAGCTTAGGACGACAGGGGAAGGGGCCCCAGCATTTT. Translation gives CASSLGRQGKGPQHF.

The chain combines TRBV5-4 with TRBJ1-6; TRBD1 matches at 8 bases. From germline, CDR1 is SGHNT and CDR2 YYREEE (reference sequence). This CDR3 is built from 15 residues. Losses at the gene ends were 0 bases for V and 7 bases for J; bases not matched to a gene: 3. The CDR3 DNA is TGTGCCAGCAGCTTGGCCGGACAGGGAAATTCACCCCTCCACTTT. Its translation is CASSLAGQGNSPLHF.

The rearrangement links TRBV5-8 to TRBJ1-5; a weak D match, TRBD1 (5 bases). This CDR3 has 14 amino acids. Germline loops: CDR1 SGHTS, CDR2 YDEGEE. With 4 bases removed from V and 2 bases from J, the gap between germline ends came to 10 bases. CDR3 sequence (DNA): TGTGCCAGCAGCCTCCTCAGGGGCAATCAGCCCCAGCATTTT. Amino acid sequence: CASSLLRGNQPQHF.

The J gene is TRBJ1-5, the V gene TRBV6-1, with 12 bases identical to TRBD1. The V gene's germline CDR1 is MNHNS and CDR2 SASEGT. The CDR3 runs 17 residues. J lost 4 bases, V lost 4 bases, and 8 bases had no gene match. The CDR3 reads CASSGGTGGAENQPQHF. The CDR3, as DNA: TGTGCCAGCAGTGGAGGGACAGGGGGCGCGGAAAATCAGCCCCAGCATTTT.

V usage is TRBV2 and J usage is TRBJ2-2, with TRBD2 as a possible D gene (5 bases). Trimming shortened V by 7 bases and J by 4 bases, and 13 bases separated the two germline ends. Germline CDR1 and CDR2: SNHLY and FYNNEI. CDR3 length equals 14 residues. The CDR3 DNA is TGTGCCAGCAACTCGGGGTTCAGCACCGGGGAGCTGTTTTTT. It yields the protein CASNSGFSTGELFF.

The chain couples TRBV7-2 to TRBJ1-6, with a tentative D call TRBD1 (6 bases). In germline, CDR1 is SGHTA, CDR2 FQGNSA. V lost 5 bases and J 2 bases, leaving 10 bases between the germline ends. This CDR3 is built from 15 residues. CDR3 loop: CASSLDSPYNSPLHF. CDR3 DNA sequence: TGTGCCAGCAGCCTGGACAGTCCCTATAATTCACCCCTCCACTTT.

In this sample, this clone turned up once. The genes are TRBV7-6 and TRBJ2-3; 12 bases map to TRBD2. This CDR3 spans 18 amino acids. J lost 1 base, V lost 4 bases, and 9 bases had no gene match. Germline V gives CDR1 SGHVS, CDR2 FNYEAQ. This CDR3 is CASSSPGRTSGGTDTQYF. Written as DNA, the CDR3 is TGTGCCAGCAGCTCCCCGGGCCGGACTAGCGGGGGCACAGATACGCAGTATTTT.

The chain links TRBV6-1 to TRBJ2-3, with TRBD2 as a possible D gene (6 bases). The CDR3 loop spans 13 amino acids. The germline gives CDR1 MNHNS, CDR2 SASEGT. V shed 5 bases and J shed 11 bases, with 17 bases lying between them. This CDR3 is CASSINRGGKQYF. The CDR3 DNA follows: TGTGCCAGCAGTATAAATCGGGGAGGAAAGCAGTATTTT.